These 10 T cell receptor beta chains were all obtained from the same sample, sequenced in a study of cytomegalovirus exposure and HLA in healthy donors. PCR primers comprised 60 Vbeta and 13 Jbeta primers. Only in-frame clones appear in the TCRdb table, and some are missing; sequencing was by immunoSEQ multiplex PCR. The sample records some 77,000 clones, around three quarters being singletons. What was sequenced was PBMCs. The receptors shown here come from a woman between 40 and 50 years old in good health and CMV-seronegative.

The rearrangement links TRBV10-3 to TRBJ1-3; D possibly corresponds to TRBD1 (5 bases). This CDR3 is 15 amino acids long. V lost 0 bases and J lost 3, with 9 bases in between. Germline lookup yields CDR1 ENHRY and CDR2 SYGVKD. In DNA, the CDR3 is TGTGCCATCAGTGAGTCGCAGGGCATTGGAAACACCATATATTTT. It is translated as CAISESQGIGNTIYF.

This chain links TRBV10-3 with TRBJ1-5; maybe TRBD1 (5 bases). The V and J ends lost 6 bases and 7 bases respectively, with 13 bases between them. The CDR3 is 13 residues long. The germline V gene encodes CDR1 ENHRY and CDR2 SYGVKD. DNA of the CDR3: TGTGCCATCAGGGGGGAGGGGTCCCAGCCCCAGCATTTT. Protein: CAIRGEGSQPQHF.

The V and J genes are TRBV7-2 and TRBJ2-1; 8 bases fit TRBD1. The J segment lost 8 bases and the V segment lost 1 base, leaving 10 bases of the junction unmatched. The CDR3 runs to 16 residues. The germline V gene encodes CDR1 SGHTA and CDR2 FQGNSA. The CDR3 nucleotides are TGTGCCAGCAGCTTAGTAGGGGCAGGGGGCCCCTATGAGCAGTTCTTC. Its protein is CASSLVGAGGPYEQFF.

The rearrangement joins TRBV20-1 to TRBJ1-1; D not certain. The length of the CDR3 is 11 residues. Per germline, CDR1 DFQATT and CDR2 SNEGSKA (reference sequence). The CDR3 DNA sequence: TGCGCGCCAGCAGGGAACACTGAAGCTTTCTTT. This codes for CAPAGNTEAFF.

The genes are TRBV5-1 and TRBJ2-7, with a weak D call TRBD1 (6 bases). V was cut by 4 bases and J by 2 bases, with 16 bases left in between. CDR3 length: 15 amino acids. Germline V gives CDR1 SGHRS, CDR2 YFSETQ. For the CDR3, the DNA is TGCGCCAGCAGCGGGAGTGGACAGCAAACCTACGAGCAGTACTTC. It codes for CASSGSGQQTYEQYF.

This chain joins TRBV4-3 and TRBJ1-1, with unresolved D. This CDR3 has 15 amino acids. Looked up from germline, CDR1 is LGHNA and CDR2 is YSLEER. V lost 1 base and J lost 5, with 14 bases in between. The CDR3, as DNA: TGCGCCAGCAGCCAAGGTCCCCTCGGAGGGACTGAAGCTTTCTTT. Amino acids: CASSQGPLGGTEAFF.

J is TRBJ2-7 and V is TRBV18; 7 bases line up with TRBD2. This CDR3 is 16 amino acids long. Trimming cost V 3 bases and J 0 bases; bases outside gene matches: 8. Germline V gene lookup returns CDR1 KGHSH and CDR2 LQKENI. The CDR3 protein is CASSPREGPLSYEQYF. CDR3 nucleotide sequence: TGTGCCAGCTCACCTAGGGAGGGGCCCCTCTCCTACGAGCAGTACTTC. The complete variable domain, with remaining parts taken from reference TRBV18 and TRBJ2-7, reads NAGVMQNPRHLVRRRGQEARLRCSPMKGHSHVYWYRQLPEEGLKFMVYLQKENIIDESGMPKERFSAEFPKEGPSILRIQQVVRGDSAAYFCASSPREGPLSYEQYFGPGTRLTVT.

The CDR3 bases are TGTGCCAGCAGCTTACTGGAGGGAGCCCGCACAGATACGCAGTATTTT. Protein: CASSLLEGARTDTQYF. V usage is TRBV7-9 and J usage is TRBJ2-3; TRBD2 might be the D (6 bases). This CDR3 is 16 amino acids long. V lost 2 bases, J lost 1 base, and 13 bases lay in between. Per germline, CDR1 SEHNR and CDR2 FQNEAQ (reference sequence).

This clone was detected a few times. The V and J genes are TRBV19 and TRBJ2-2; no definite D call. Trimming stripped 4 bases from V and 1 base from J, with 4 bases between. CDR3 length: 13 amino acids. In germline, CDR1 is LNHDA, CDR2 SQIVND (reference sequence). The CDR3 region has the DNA TGTGCCAGTAGTACACAGAACACCGGGGAGCTGTTTTTT. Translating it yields CASSTQNTGELFF.

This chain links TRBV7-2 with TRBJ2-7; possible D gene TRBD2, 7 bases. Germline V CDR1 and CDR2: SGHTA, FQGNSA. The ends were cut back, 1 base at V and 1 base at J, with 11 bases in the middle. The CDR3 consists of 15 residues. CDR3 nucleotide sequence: TGTGCCAGCAGCTTAGGGGGGGGGCTTTCCTACGAGCAGTACTTC. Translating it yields CASSLGGGLSYEQYF.